This TCR beta chain was sequenced during a study of blood T cell repertoires in COVID-19. Study at large: Both acute and convalescent COVID-19 samples were obtained from the United States, Italy and Spain. Sources were T cells, B-cell-depleted T cells, or PBMCs; the material itself was cDNA or gDNA.

Per the authors' pipeline: Researchers report that nucleated cell counts were estimated from reference gene primer amplification. The data were produced by immunoSEQ multiplex PCR, yet TCRdb's version contains in-frame clones alone and is incomplete. V and J calls and clone size are given by that table; D and trimming were obtained from the DNA. Of around 170,000 clones detected, around 88% appear once; the ten largest clones hold 3.5% to 4.5%. The TCR was taken from a woman between 25 and 40 years old with acute or convalescent COVID-19. Material: peripheral blood.

CDR3 sequence reads: CASSIDISGLTYNEQFF. Written as DNA, the CDR3 is TGTGCCAGTAGTATAGATATTAGCGGCCTTACCTACAATGAGCAGTTCTTC. This chain connects TRBV19 to TRBJ2-1, with a possible D match to TRBD2 (6 bases). This CDR3 contains 17 residues. The V gene lost 0 bases and the J gene lost 2 bases, with 14 bases spanning the gap. Germline V gene sequence: CDR1 LNHDA, CDR2 SQIVND (reference sequence).